Listed here is a single T cell receptor (beta chain). What it binds is unknown. RNA transcripts were the template for amplifying TCR beta CDR3 regions. The study used the HTBI primer set for a first-round RT-PCR of the TCR CDR3. MiXCR was run by TCRdb on the multiplex PCR reads, yielding one entry per CDR3 protein. The sample consists of hundreds of thousands of distinct CDR3 sequences, approximately 40% of them appearing once. For Graves' hyperthyroidism to be stable, ophthalmopathy could not progress within 18 months. The entry originates in a study of T cells in Graves' hyperthyroidism and ophthalmopathy. Study-wide results and limits: Ophthalmopathy, as predicted by the model, came a median about seven months after the prediction.

V was shortened by 0 bases and J by 0 bases, with 18 bases between the two germline ends. Germline assignment: CDR1 LGHNA and CDR2 YSLEER. This CDR3 comprises 18 residues. Specimen: blood. This rearrangement joins TRBV4-3 to TRBJ2-7; no clear D. The sequence was obtained from a woman aged 40 to 55 with Graves' hyperthyroidism. CDR3 nucleotides: TGCGCCAGCAGCCAAGACTTTCGGAGCACTTCGAGCTCCTACGAGCAGTACTTC. As protein: CASSQDFRSTSSSYEQYF.